This T cell receptor (beta chain) was retrieved from a study of shared clonotypes between healthy human individuals. The data were produced by immunoSEQ multiplex PCR, yet TCRdb's version contains in-frame clones alone and is incomplete. The top ten clones hold about 0.38% of a sample with around 2.5 million clones, approximately 94% of them seen once. CDR1 and CDR2 from the germline V gene are MGHDK and SYGVNS. CDR3 length equals 13 residues. The V segment lost 6 bases and the J segment 8 bases; nucleotides outside the gene matches: 4. The clonotype comes from a man younger than 35 in good health. Some clones in this sample may be carry-over from other donors' samples. The rearrangement uses TRBV25-1 and TRBJ1-6, with 7 bases that match TRBD1. The sample was naive CD4+ T cells from PBMCs. The subset: CD45RA+ positively selected. The CDR3 DNA follows: TGTGCCAGCAGGTACAGGGGAGATTCACCCCTCCACTTT. It encodes CASRYRGDSPLHF.